This T cell receptor beta chain was identified during a study of cytomegalovirus exposure and HLA in healthy donors (dated by TCRdb to 2016 to 2017). Context from the whole study: An earlier analysis of roughly 610 of the donors reported 276 Gb of sequence data and 95 million to 120 million unique TCR beta sequences obtained from approximately 180 million T cells. An early release that covered several hundred HLA-typed donors contained 250 to 350 gigabases of sequencing data and about 93 million unique TCR sequences. Among the 398 genotyped donors, approximately 76% belonged to the genetic ancestry cluster associated with self-reported Caucasian donors. The study aimed to test whether signatures of past pathogen exposure could be identified by cataloging public T cell receptors. The study profiled the T cell repertoires of about 720 subjects by immunosequencing and related them to cytomegalovirus serostatus. A separate validation cohort of 100 to 150 different subjects was used in addition to the 666-subject first cohort. To predict cytomegalovirus infection status, the study brought together high-throughput TCR immunosequencing, statistical association of individual TCRs with disease status, and machine learning. To study patterns of TCR occurrence, a later analysis re-analyzed previously published TCR beta repertoires from just over 650 donors and added high-resolution HLA genotyping. The later analysis used no new phenotypic data to find candidate immune exposures, relying instead on TCR beta sequences and their occurrence across donors. To decide whether each TCR beta V gene segment behaved as functional or pseudogenic, an earlier analysis of some 600 of the donors relied on high-throughput TCR beta sequencing. Donor age, sex, ethnicity and CMV serostatus were collected together with the repertoire data. A later genetic analysis used genome-wide SNP genotypes for about 60% of the roughly 700 donors, treating that subset as a discovery cohort. All discovery cohort repertoires had been generated on a single sequencing platform. Both class I and class II loci were covered by HLA typing, at four-digit resolution. Typing coverage varied by locus: roughly 629-640 donors for A, B, C, DRB1 and DQB1; roughly 500 for DQA1; around 610 for DPA1; 450 to 480 for DPB1. Roughly 5 DR-DQ haplotypes were handled as single units for association and clustering, since linkage in the cohort was strong. On average, approximately 250,000 unique TCR beta nucleotide sequences were sequenced per donor among some 430 genotyped donors of the cohort, with 15% to 20% of those sequences being non-productive. What the study reported, not specific to this receptor: In a later genetic analysis, fewer N-insertions in productive TCRs were reported among donors in an Asian-associated ancestry cluster than the roughly 700-donor mean. An association between a missense DCLRE1C variant and V-gene and J-gene trimming of TCR beta chains was found in a later genetic analysis and replicated in an independent cohort. Across donors, most TCR sequences were observed very rarely, whereas some public TCRs were present in many individuals. Some IMGT-functional V segments, including TRBV6-2 and TRBV6-3, could not be distinguished by the 87-base-pair reads and were therefore excluded. In a later analysis, TCR association rates were found to vary across HLA loci, with the most associated TCRs seen for DRB1 alleles and the fewest for HLA-C alleles. Compared with equally common non-associated chains, HLA-associated TCR beta chains in a later analysis were more clonally expanded and had lower generation probabilities. A further reported finding was that TCR beta sequences accurately predicted the HLA-A and HLA-B alleles for most subjects in the first cohort. In an earlier analysis of around 600 of the donors, most TCR beta V segments were observed in productive rearrangements about 87% or about 30% of the time, broadly matching IMGT annotations. Assigning TCR associations to individual alleles was difficult when HLA alleles, especially DR and DQ, strongly co-occurred. It was suggested by the authors that the approach could potentially be generalized to other disease states and immunological phenotypes. CMV serostatus was the only immune exposure information available for the cohort. According to a later analysis, parvovirus B19, influenza, CMV and Epstein-Barr virus appeared linked to several top co-occurrence clusters. A group of highly shared sequence variants was considered likely to be a technical artifact of the sequencing pipeline. Roughly uniform sequencing depth across donors was assumed in presence/absence analyses, although this assumption may not hold. Because some donors lacked HLA typing at each locus, the association tests relied only on the typed subset. This cohort had only TCR beta chains sequenced, and the lack of alpha or paired-chain data limited which features could be detected. In a later analysis, most CMV-associated TCR beta chains were found to appear HLA-restricted, with HLA associations seemingly driven largely by CMV exposure. The classifier was reported to diagnose cytomegalovirus status with high specificity and sensitivity in both the original cohort and the validation cohort. A few of the identified cytomegalovirus-associated TCR beta chains were confirmed in vitro to be specific for cytomegalovirus antigens. Linkage disequilibrium might explain the correlated functional status among segregating V segments, but an unknown experimental factor could not be ruled out. The earlier analysis of a few hundred of the donors excluded 15 to 20 rarely observed V segments, including chromosome 9 orphons, because counts were too low. A total of 150 to 200 TCR beta chains were listed by the study as associated with cytomegalovirus. Specific HLA alleles were associated with 15,000 to 20,000 TCR beta sequences at a false discovery rate of 0.05 in a later analysis.

The sample holds a few counts of this clone. The antigen it binds to is not known. Base qualities are not provided; no much larger clone lies one nucleotide away. V is pared back by 2 bases and J by 9 bases, with 8 bases lying between the germline termini. Its CDR3 holds 12 amino acids, cysteine through phenylalanine. This entry keeps only the CDR3 DNA: 36 bases, framed from base 1. The germline V gene provides CDR1 SGHVS and CDR2 FNYEAQ. In total, fewer than 750 healthy bone marrow donors made up the cohort. At the time of sampling, all cohort members were nominally healthy, though unrecorded immune exposures were likely present. The donor tested CMV seropositive and was one of the 289 seropositive cohort members. Every donor gave a peripheral blood sample, and the peripheral blood mononuclear cells from that sample were used for TCR beta sequencing. Genomic DNA extraction from the blood cell samples was performed with the Qiagen DNeasy Blood Extraction Kit.

The method was the immunoSEQ multiplex PCR assay. A mixture of 60 forward primers for TCR Vbeta segments and 13 reverse primers for TCR Jbeta segments was used in the multiplex PCR. Amplification of the CDR3 region of rearranged TCR beta genes was performed with a multiplex PCR assay on genomic DNA. The amplified TCR beta libraries were sequenced on the Illumina HiSeq System as 87-base-pair reads. On the authors' methods: A later analysis counted about 80 million unique TCR beta chains across the 666 repertoires, and roughly 9.9 million of these chains were shared by at least two donors. A nearest-neighbor algorithm error-corrected the raw reads and collapsed the reads into unique sequences, merging closely related sequences to remove PCR and sequencing errors. Alignment of CDR3 sequences to IMGT reference sequences was used to assign V, D and J gene segments. For a sequence to be retained, a match of at least six nucleotides to both a V gene segment and a J gene segment was required. A rearrangement counted as productive if the CDR3 had no stop codons and remained in frame with V and J, and every other rearrangement counted as non-productive. Following IMGT convention, CDR3 was defined as the stretch from the second conserved V-encoded cysteine up to the conserved J-encoded phenylalanine. The earlier analysis of 450 to 750 of the donors excluded any sequence lacking an unambiguous match to a single V gene segment. An earlier analysis of several hundred of the donors called V segments functional above 56.7% productive rearrangements and segregating when the between-donor standard deviation exceeded 5%. A statistical classification framework was developed to diagnose cytomegalovirus status using the catalog of TCR beta chain sequences. In a later analysis, V and J genes were assigned by comparing TCR nucleotide sequences against IMGT/GENE-DB human TR gene sequences. Using the TCRdist pipeline, a later analysis assigned CDR3 sequences along with most-parsimonious VDJ recombination scenarios. A later analysis defined each TCR beta chain by its CDR3 amino acid sequence plus V-gene family, and excluded reads lacking a unique V-gene family. As a way to deal with suspected cross-contamination and a sequencing artifact, a later analysis dropped nearly 600 nucleotide sequences that were highly shared and had low generation probability. In a later analysis, a clonal expansion index was calculated for each public chain from normalized within-repertoire ranks of inferred template counts. Generation probabilities in a later analysis came from a VDJ recombination model fitted to out-of-frame rearrangements, and those results were checked against IGoR. In a later analysis, hypergeometric tests were used to score TCR-TCR, TCR-HLA and TCR-CMV co-occurrence, with a repertoire-size bias correction applied to TCR pairs. False discovery rates were estimated in a later analysis by permuting HLA or CMV assignments 20 times. A later analysis grouped co-occurring TCRs with DBSCAN, adding TCRdist sequence similarity when clustering within HLA-allele-positive subsets. Repertoires with fewer than 30,000 or more than 120,000 public chains were left out of co-occurrence clustering, as were a few repertoires with anomalous nucleotide sharing. TCRdb's version of the immuneACCESS table is confined to in-frame rearrangements and falls short of the full clone set. An unresolved V gene accounts for under half of the shortfall where checked; the remainder is of unknown origin. V, J and clone size reflect that table, while D and trimming were determined from the DNA. For this sample there are roughly 80,000 clones; approximately 66% appear just once. The ten largest clones represent roughly 4.5% of the sample.

The chain is encoded by TRBV7-6 joined to TRBJ2-1, and perhaps TRBD2 as D gene, on 6 matching bases. The receptor's source is a male donor in good health and CMV-seropositive. Sequenced material: PBMCs. CDR3 sequence: CASSLRGVEQFF. In nucleotides, the sequence is TGTGCCAGCAGCTTACGCGGGGTTGAGCAGTTCTTC.